A single sample gave rise to the 21 T cell receptor beta chains below, sequenced in a study of radiotherapy plus CTLA-4 blockade in lung cancer listed by TCRdb under 2018. Receptors were amplified or captured by the immunoSEQ multiplex PCR assay. TCRdb holds this immuneACCESS table with in-frame rearrangements only. Some clones are missing; in checked studies, unresolved V genes explain under half, and the rest has no known cause. This sample is represented by 20,000 to 30,000 clones; 71% of them were singletons. The ten largest clones represent more than 3% of the sample. Material: peripheral blood, obtained from a patient treated with radiotherapy plus ipilimumab. Every receptor here comes from a human donor with non-small cell lung cancer whose response to radiotherapy plus ipilimumab could not be evaluated.

V gene TRBV29-1 combines with J gene TRBJ1-4, with a weak D call TRBD1 (6 bases). This CDR3 spans 14 amino acids. Germline-derived CDR1 and CDR2 are SQVTM and ANQGSEA. Trimming removed 7 bases at V and 0 bases at J, with 12 bases between. The CDR3 sequence is CSARKGATNEKLFF. The DNA for the CDR3 is TGCAGCGCGCGTAAGGGGGCAACTAATGAAAAACTGTTTTTT.

This clone was observed a handful of times. V is TRBV28 and J is TRBJ1-4; 12 nucleotides agree with TRBD1. From germline, CDR1 is MDHEN and CDR2 SYDVKM. Germline trimming cut 5 bases from V and 6 bases from J; bases unmatched to any gene: 4. The CDR3 is 15 amino acids. The CDR3 is CASSGGQGADEKLFF. The CDR3 DNA is TGTGCCAGCAGTGGGGGACAGGGGGCGGATGAAAAACTGTTTTTT.

The chain recombines TRBV19 with TRBJ2-1, with a weak D call TRBD1 (6 bases). The CDR3 covers 11 residues. Trimming took 5 bases from V and 8 from J, leaving 7 bases between them. CDR1 is LNHDA, CDR2 SQIVND, per germline (reference sequence). CDR3 DNA sequence: TGTGCCAGTAGTCCAGGGGATGAGCAGTTCTTC. Amino acids: CASSPGDEQFF.

The chain combines TRBV5-1 with TRBJ1-6; D is unclear. CDR1 and CDR2 (germline): SGHRS, YFSETQ. This CDR3 has 13 amino acids. V was cut by 0 bases and J by 9 bases, with 7 bases left in between. The CDR3 DNA sequence: TGCGCCAGCAGCTTGGGCAGGATTTCACCCCTCCACTTT. Its protein product is CASSLGRISPLHF.

This chain joins TRBV19 and TRBJ2-7; 10 nucleotides align to TRBD1. Germline loops: CDR1 LNHDA, CDR2 SQIVND (reference sequence). With V trimmed by 4 bases and J by 2 bases, 5 bases remained unmatched. The CDR3 covers 15 residues. The CDR3 spells CASSTLDRGAYEQYF. CDR3 nucleotides: TGTGCCAGTAGTACCCTGGACAGGGGGGCCTACGAGCAGTACTTC. Filled out from reference TRBV19 and TRBJ2-7, the complete variable domain reads DGGITQSPKYLFRKEGQNVTLSCEQNLNHDAMYWYRQDPGQGLRLIYYSQIVNDFQKGDIAEGYSVSREKKESFPLTVTSAQKNPTAFYLCASSTLDRGAYEQYFGPGTRLTVT.

The rearrangement links TRBV19 to TRBJ2-2; possibly TRBD2 for D (5 bases). CDR3 length equals 13 residues. The germline CDR1 and CDR2 sequences are LNHDA and SQIVND (reference sequence). With 6 bases removed from V and 7 bases from J, the gap between germline ends came to 12 bases. The CDR3, as DNA: TGTGCCAGTAGCCTTGGACTGCACGGGGAGCTGTTTTTT. This sequence encodes CASSLGLHGELFF.

The chain joins TRBV4-2 to TRBJ2-2; 9 bases match TRBD2. This CDR3 is 13 amino acids long. V was clipped by 4 bases and J by 13 bases; unmatched bases: 7. Per germline, CDR1 LGHNA and CDR2 YNFKEQ. The DNA for the CDR3 is TGTGCCAGCAGCCTCTTAGCGGGAGAAGGGCTGTTTTTT. It specifies CASSLLAGEGLFF.

The chain combines TRBV5-1 with TRBJ2-5; 11 bases match TRBD2. This CDR3 region has 17 residues. Trimming removed 3 bases from V and 5 bases from J; junction bases left unmatched: 12. CDR1 is SGHRS, CDR2 YFSETQ, per germline. The CDR3 reads CASSSSVAGGPGETQYF. CDR3 nucleotide sequence: TGCGCCAGCAGCTCGTCGGTAGCGGGAGGGCCGGGGGAGACCCAGTACTTC.

The chain recombines TRBV7-6 with TRBJ2-3; 8 nucleotides line up with TRBD2. V was clipped by 1 base and J by 2 bases; unmatched bases: 2. The CDR3 totals 15 residues. In germline, CDR1 is SGHVS, CDR2 FNYEAQ. This CDR3 reads CASSLGLAHTDTQYF. CDR3 sequence (DNA): TGTGCCAGCAGCTTAGGACTAGCGCACACAGATACGCAGTATTTT.

V is TRBV19 and J is TRBJ1-3; maybe TRBD1 (5 bases). The CDR3 spans 15 residues. The V end was cut by 2 bases, the J end by 5 bases, with 13 bases between. Germline CDR1 reads LNHDA; CDR2 reads SQIVND (reference sequence). The CDR3 sequence is CASSIRAQGRNTIYF. The CDR3 DNA is TGTGCCAGTAGTATACGTGCCCAGGGAAGAAACACCATATATTTT.

The chain couples TRBV28 to TRBJ1-2; possibly TRBD1 for D (6 bases). CDR1 and CDR2 (germline): MDHEN, SYDVKM. Between the trimmed V and J ends, which lost 3 bases and 8 bases, there was a span of 16 bases. The CDR3 is 14 residues long. The CDR3 spells CASSFGDIKWGYTF. CDR3 DNA sequence: TGTGCCAGCAGTTTTGGGGACATTAAGTGGGGCTACACCTTC.

This clone was recorded a few times. The rearrangement links TRBV10-3 to TRBJ2-7, with 11 bases lining up with TRBD2. The germline gives CDR1 ENHRY, CDR2 SYGVKD. This CDR3 spans 13 amino acids. J was trimmed by 6 bases and V by 6 bases; bases with no gene match: 4. The CDR3 here is CAISTSGSLEQYF. The CDR3 DNA follows: TGTGCCATCAGCACTAGCGGGAGTCTCGAGCAGTACTTC.

This chain connects TRBV11-2 to TRBJ2-3, with D possibly TRBD1 on 5 matching bases. Germline V gene lookup returns CDR1 SGHAT and CDR2 FQNNGV. The V end was cut by 5 bases, the J end by 2 bases, with 14 bases between. The CDR3 consists of 15 residues. In DNA form, the CDR3 reads TGTGCCAGCAGCGCTGGTTATGGGGCCACAGATACGCAGTATTTT. It is translated as CASSAGYGATDTQYF.

The V call is TRBV19, the J call TRBJ1-3; TRBD1 might be the D (6 bases). Trimming took 9 bases from V and 0 from J, leaving 12 bases between them. Germline lookup yields CDR1 LNHDA and CDR2 SQIVND (reference sequence). CDR3 length: 14 residues. CDR3 bases: TGTGCCAGCCAGACAGGTTTCTCTGGAAACACCATATATTTT. Translation: CASQTGFSGNTIYF.

This chain connects TRBV6-1 to TRBJ1-4, with 9 bases fitting TRBD1. Per the germline V gene, CDR1 is MNHNS and CDR2 is SASEGT. The CDR3 contains 15 residues. V lost 3 bases, J lost 6 bases, and 5 bases stayed unmatched. This CDR3 reads CASSDPGTGHEKLFF. The CDR3, as DNA: TGTGCCAGCAGTGACCCCGGGACAGGGCATGAAAAACTGTTTTTT.

In its sample, this clone was seen once. V gene TRBV5-1 combines with J gene TRBJ2-1; 10 bases are shared with TRBD2. The CDR3 is 14 amino acids. J was trimmed by 8 bases and V by 1 base; bases with no gene match: 3. CDR1 is SGHRS and CDR2 is YFSETQ in the germline V gene. DNA for the CDR3: TGCGCCAGCAGCTTGACTAGCGGGGTAGATGAGCAGTTCTTC. Its translation is CASSLTSGVDEQFF.

The chain links TRBV6-1 to TRBJ1-5; no clear D gene. The CDR3 covers 13 residues. Germline V gene sequence: CDR1 MNHNS, CDR2 SASEGT. Trimming took 7 bases from V and 8 from J, leaving 15 bases between them. CDR3 bases: TGTGCCAGCACGTCGACACCCAGGAAGCCCCAGCATTTT. Protein sequence: CASTSTPRKPQHF.

This rearrangement joins TRBV28 to TRBJ2-7, with D perhaps matching TRBD1 (5 bases). CDR1 and CDR2 (germline): MDHEN, SYDVKM. There are 15 residues in the CDR3. V was pared by 0 bases and J by 9 bases, with 18 bases between. CDR3 sequence (DNA): TGTGCCAGCAGTTTATGGGGTAATGGACAAAGGGGGCAGTACTTC. Its protein is CASSLWGNGQRGQYF.

This chain uses TRBV30 with TRBJ2-2; 8 bases line up with TRBD2. The length of the CDR3 is 16 residues. CDR1 GTSNPN and CDR2 SVGIG come from the germline V gene (reference sequence). V lost 2 bases, J lost 4 bases, and 9 bases stayed unmatched. This chain's CDR3 is CAWSISGARVTGELFF. As DNA, the CDR3 is TGTGCCTGGAGTATTAGCGGGGCAAGGGTCACCGGGGAGCTGTTTTTT.

This clone was found once. The rearrangement uses TRBV30 and TRBJ2-3; weak D call: TRBD2 (5 bases). Germline assignment: CDR1 GTSNPN and CDR2 SVGIG (reference sequence). The CDR3 totals 15 residues. Trimming shortened V by 1 base and J by 0 bases, and 11 bases separated the two germline ends. Here the CDR3 reads CAWSGPAASTDTQYF. Here the CDR3 DNA reads TGTGCCTGGAGTGGACCAGCGGCTAGCACAGATACGCAGTATTTT. Using reference TRBV30 and TRBJ2-3 for the parts outside the CDR3, the full variable domain is SQTIHQWPATLVQPVGSPLSLECTVEGTSNPNLYWYRQAAGRGLQLLFYSVGIGQISSEVPQNLSASRPQDRQFILSSKKLLLSDSGFYLCAWSGPAASTDTQYFGPGTRLTVL.

The chain combines TRBV5-4 with TRBJ2-6, with D possibly TRBD2 on 5 matching bases. This CDR3 is built from 15 residues. V was cut by 2 bases and J by 2 bases, with 8 bases left in between. CDR1 is SGHNT, CDR2 YYREEE, per germline (reference sequence). The chain's CDR3 is CASSFSGTGANVLTF. The CDR3 DNA sequence: TGTGCCAGCAGCTTTTCGGGGACTGGGGCCAACGTCCTGACTTTC.